This TCR beta chain stems from a study of cytomegalovirus exposure and HLA in healthy donors. General study points: According to an earlier analysis, most TCR beta V segments yielded productive rearrangements about 87% or about 30% of the time. Later analysis demonstrated an association between a missense DCLRE1C variant and TCR beta V- and J-gene trimming. A later analysis reported that several of the most significant clusters appeared to be linked to common viral pathogens, among them Epstein-Barr virus.

PCR used 60 Vbeta primers and 13 Jbeta primers. In the study's own analysis: A later analysis tallied about 80 million unique TCR beta chains, 10 million to 12 million of them shared. Clones were read by immunoSEQ multiplex PCR, and TCRdb kept only the in-frame ones, dropping some. V, J and clone size are those of that table, while D and trimming were read from the DNA. This table holds 170,000 or so clones, 77% found once. This clone was recorded a few times. Its cognate antigen is unknown. This CDR3 is also generated by other DNA sequences in the sample. The CDR3 runs to 15 residues. Germline-derived CDR1 and CDR2 are MDHEN and SYDVKM. J was trimmed by 1 base and V by 5 bases; bases with no gene match: 3.

The material sequenced was PBMCs. The rearrangement uses TRBV28 and TRBJ1-5; TRBD1 matches at 9 bases. The clonotype was recovered from a woman aged 25 to 45 in good health and CMV-seropositive. The CDR3 loop reads CASSLGTGSNQPQHF. Here the CDR3 DNA reads TGTGCCAGCAGTCTCGGGACAGGGAGCAATCAGCCCCAGCATTTT. The full variable domain, its missing parts supplied by reference TRBV28 and TRBJ1-5, is DVKVTQSSRYLVKRTGEKVFLECVQDMDHENMFWYRQDPGLGLRLIYFSYDVKMKEKGDIPEGYSVSREKKERFSLILESASTNQTSMYLCASSLGTGSNQPQHFGDGTRLSIL.